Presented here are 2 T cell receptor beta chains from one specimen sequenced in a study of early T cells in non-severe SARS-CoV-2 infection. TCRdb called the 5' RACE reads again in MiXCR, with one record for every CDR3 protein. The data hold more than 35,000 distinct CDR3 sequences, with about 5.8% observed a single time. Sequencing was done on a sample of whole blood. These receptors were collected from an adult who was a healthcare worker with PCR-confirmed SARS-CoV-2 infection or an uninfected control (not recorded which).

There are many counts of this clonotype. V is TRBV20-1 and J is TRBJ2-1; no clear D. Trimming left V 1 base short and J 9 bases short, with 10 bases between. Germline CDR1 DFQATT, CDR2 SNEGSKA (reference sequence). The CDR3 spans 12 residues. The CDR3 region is CSARGPSGEQFF. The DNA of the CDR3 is TGCAGTGCTAGAGGCCCTTCGGGTGAGCAGTTCTTC.

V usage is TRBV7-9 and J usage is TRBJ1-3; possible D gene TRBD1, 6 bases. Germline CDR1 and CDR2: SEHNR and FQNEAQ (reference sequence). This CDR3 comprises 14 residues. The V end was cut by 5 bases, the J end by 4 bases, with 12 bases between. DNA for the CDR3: TGTGCCAGCAGCAGTCCAGGGGCAGGAAACACCATATATTTT. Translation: CASSSPGAGNTIYF.